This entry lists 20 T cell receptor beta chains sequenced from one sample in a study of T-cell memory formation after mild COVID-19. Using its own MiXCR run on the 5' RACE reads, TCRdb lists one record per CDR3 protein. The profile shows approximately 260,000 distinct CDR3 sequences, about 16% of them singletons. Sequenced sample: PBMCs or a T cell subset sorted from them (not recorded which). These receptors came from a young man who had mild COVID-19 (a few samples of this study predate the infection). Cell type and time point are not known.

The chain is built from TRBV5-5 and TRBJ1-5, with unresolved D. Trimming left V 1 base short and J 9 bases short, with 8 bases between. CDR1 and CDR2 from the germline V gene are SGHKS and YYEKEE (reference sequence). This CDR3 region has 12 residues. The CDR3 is CASSLPGGPQHF. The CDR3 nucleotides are TGTGCCAGCAGCTTGCCCGGAGGGCCCCAGCATTTT.

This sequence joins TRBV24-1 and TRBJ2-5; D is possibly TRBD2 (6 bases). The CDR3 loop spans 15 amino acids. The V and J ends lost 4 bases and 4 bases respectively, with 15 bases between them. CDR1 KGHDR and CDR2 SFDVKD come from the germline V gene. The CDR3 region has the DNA TGTGCCACCAGTGACCCCGGGACGGAGGGAGAGACCCAGTACTTC. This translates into CATSDPGTEGETQYF.

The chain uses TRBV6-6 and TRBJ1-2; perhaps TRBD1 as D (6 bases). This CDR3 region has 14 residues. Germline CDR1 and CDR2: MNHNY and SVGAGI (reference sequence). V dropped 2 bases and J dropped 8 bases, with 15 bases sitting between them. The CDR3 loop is CASSYGGPPGGYTF. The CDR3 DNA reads TGTGCCAGCAGTTACGGGGGGCCTCCGGGCGGCTACACCTTC.

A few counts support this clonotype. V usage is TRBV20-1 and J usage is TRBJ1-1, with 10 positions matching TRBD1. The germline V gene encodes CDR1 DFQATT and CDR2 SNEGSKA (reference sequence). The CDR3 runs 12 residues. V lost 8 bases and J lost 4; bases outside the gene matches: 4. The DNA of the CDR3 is TGCAGTTCGGACAGGGGGGTCACTGAAGCTTTCTTT. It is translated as CSSDRGVTEAFF.

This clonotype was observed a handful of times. The CDR3 DNA reads TGTGCCATCAGTGAGTCGACTAGCGACCAAGAGACCCAGTACTTC. Its translation is CAISESTSDQETQYF. The genes are TRBV10-3 and TRBJ2-5, with 8 bases lining up with TRBD2. The CDR3 sequence is 15 residues long. V was clipped by 0 bases and J by 0 bases; unmatched bases: 0. In germline, CDR1 is ENHRY, CDR2 SYGVKD.

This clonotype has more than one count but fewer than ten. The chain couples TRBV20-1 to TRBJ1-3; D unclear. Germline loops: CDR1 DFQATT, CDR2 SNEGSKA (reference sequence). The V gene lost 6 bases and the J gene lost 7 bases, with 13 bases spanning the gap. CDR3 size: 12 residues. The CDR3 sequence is CSAKAPGNTIYF. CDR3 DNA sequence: TGCAGTGCCAAGGCCCCCGGCAACACCATATATTTT.

DNA of the CDR3: TGTGCCAGCAGCGACACTGGGACCCAGTACTTC. Its translation: CASSDTGTQYF. The chain employs TRBV9 and TRBJ2-5; D is uncertain. The germline CDR1 and CDR2 sequences are SGDLS and YYNGEE. V was trimmed by 3 bases and J by 7 bases, leaving 7 bases between them. The CDR3 runs to 11 residues.

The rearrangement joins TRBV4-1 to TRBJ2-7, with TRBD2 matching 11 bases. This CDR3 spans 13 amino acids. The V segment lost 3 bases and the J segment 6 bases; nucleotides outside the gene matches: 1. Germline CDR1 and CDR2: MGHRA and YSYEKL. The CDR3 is CASSQLAGGEQYV. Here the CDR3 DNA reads TGCGCCAGCAGCCAGCTAGCGGGGGGCGAGCAGTACGTC.

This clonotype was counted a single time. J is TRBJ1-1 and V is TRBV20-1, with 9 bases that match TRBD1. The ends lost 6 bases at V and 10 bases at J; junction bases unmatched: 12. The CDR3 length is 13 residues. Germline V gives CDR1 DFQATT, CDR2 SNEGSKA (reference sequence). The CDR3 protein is CSASGTGYGGAFF. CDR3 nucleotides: TGCAGTGCGTCCGGGACAGGGTATGGTGGAGCTTTCTTT.

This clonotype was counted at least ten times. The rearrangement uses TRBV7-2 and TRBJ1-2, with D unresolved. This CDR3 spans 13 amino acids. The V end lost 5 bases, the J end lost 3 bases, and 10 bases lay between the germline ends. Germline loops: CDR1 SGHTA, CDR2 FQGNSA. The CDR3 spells CASSQWADYGYTF. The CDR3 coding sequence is TGTGCCAGCAGCCAGTGGGCCGACTATGGCTACACCTTC.

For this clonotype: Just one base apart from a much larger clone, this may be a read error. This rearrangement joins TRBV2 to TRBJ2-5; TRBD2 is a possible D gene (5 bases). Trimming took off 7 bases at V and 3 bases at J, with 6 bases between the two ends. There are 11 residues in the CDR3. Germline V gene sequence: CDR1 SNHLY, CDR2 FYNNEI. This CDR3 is CASKREETQYF. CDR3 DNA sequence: TGTGCCAGCAAGAGGGAAGAGACCCAGTACTTC.

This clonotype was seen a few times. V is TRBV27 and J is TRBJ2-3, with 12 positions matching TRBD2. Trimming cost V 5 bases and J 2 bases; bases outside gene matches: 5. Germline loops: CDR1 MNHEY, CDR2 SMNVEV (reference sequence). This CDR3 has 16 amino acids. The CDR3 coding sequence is TGTGCCAGCAGTATCGCTAGCGGGGGGGACACAGATACGCAGTATTTT. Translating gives CASSIASGGDTDTQYF.

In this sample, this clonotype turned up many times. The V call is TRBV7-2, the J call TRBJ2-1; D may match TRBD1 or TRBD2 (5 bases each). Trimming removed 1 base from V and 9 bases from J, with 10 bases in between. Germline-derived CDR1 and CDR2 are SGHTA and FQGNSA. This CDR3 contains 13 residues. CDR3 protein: CASSLGRGSEQFF. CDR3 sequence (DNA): TGTGCCAGCAGCTTAGGACGGGGCAGTGAGCAGTTCTTC. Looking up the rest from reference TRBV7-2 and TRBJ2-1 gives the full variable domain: GAGVSQSPSNKVTEKGKDVELRCDPISGHTALYWYRQSLGQGLEFLIYFQGNSAPDKSGLPSDRFSAERTGGSVSTLTIQRTQQEDSAVYLCASSLGRGSEQFFGPGTRLTVL.

Here the CDR3 DNA reads TGTGCCACCAGCAGAGGAGGTTCGATGAACACTGAAGCTTTCTTT. Its translation: CATSRGGSMNTEAFF. The J gene is TRBJ1-1, the V gene TRBV15; D unresolved. CDR3 length: 15 amino acids. Per the germline V gene, CDR1 is LNHNV and CDR2 is YYDKDF (reference sequence). The germline V and J ends were trimmed by 1 base and 0 bases, with 9 bases remaining between them.

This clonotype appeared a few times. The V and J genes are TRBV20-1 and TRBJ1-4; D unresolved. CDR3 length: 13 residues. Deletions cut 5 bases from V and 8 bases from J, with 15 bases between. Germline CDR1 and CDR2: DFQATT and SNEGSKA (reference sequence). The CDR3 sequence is CSAPADGGEKLFF. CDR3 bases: TGCAGTGCTCCCGCGGACGGCGGGGAAAAACTGTTTTTT.

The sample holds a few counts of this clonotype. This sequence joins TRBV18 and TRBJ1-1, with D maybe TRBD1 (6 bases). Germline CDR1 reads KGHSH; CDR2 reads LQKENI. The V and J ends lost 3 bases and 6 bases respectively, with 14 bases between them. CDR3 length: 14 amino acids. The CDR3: CASSPGQWVPEAFF. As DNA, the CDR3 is TGTGCCAGCTCACCCGGACAGTGGGTCCCTGAAGCTTTCTTT. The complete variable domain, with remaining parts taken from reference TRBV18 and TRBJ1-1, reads NAGVMQNPRHLVRRRGQEARLRCSPMKGHSHVYWYRQLPEEGLKFMVYLQKENIIDESGMPKERFSAEFPKEGPSILRIQQVVRGDSAAYFCASSPGQWVPEAFFGQGTRLTVV.

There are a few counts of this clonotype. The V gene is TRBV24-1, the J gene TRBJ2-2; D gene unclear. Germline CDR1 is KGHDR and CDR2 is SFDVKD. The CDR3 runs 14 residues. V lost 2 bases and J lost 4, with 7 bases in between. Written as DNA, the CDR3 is TGTGCCACCAGTGATTCCACAGCCACCGGGGAGCTGTTTTTT. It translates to CATSDSTATGELFF.

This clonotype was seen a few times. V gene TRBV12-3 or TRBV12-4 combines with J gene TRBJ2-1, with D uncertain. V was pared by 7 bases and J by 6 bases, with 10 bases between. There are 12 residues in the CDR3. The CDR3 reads CASKSLGNEQFF. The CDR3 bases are TGTGCCAGCAAGAGCTTGGGCAATGAGCAGTTCTTC.

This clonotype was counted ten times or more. The CDR3 sequence is CASSPSGWDTEAFF. The CDR3 DNA is TGTGCCAGCAGCCCGTCAGGGTGGGACACTGAAGCTTTCTTT. The rearrangement joins TRBV7-2 to TRBJ1-1, with a tentative D call TRBD1 (5 bases). The germline V gene has CDR1 SGHTA and CDR2 FQGNSA. The CDR3 is made up of 14 amino acids. V was trimmed by 5 bases and J by 3 bases, leaving 13 bases between them.

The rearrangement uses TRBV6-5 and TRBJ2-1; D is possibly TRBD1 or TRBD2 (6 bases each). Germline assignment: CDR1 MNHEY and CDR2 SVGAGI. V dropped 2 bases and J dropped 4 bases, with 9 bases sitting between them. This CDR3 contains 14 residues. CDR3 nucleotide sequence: TGTGCCAGCAGTTACCAAGGGGGGTACAATGAGCAGTTCTTC. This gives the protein CASSYQGGYNEQFF.